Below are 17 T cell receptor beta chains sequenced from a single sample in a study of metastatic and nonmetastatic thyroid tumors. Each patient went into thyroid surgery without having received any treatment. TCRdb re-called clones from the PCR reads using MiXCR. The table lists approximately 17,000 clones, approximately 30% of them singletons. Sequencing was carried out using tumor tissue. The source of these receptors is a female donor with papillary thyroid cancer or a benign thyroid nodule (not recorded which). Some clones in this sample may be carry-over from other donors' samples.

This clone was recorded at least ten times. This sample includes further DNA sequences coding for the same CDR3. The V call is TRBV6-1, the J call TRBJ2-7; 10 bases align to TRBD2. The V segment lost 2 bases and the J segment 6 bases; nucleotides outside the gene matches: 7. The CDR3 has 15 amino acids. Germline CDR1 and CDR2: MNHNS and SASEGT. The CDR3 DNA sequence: TGTGCCAGCAGTGAACGAGCGGGGGGGCGGTTCGAGCAGTACTTC. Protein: CASSERAGGRFEQYF.

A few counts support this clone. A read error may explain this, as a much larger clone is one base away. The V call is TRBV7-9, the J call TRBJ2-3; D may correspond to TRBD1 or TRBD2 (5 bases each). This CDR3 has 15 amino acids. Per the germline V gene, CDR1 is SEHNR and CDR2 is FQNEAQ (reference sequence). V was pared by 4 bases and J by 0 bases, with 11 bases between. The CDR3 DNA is TGTGCCAGCAGCTCCCGGGGCTGGAGCACAGATACGCAGTATTTT. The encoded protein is CASSSRGWSTDTQYF. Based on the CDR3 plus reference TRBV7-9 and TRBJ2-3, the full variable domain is DTGVSQNPRHKITKRGQNVTFRCDPISEHNRLYWYRQTLGQGPEFLTYFQNEAQLEKSRLLSDRFSAERPKGSFSTLEIQRTEQGDSAMYLCASSSRGWSTDTQYFGPGTRLTVL.

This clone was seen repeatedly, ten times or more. The CDR3 region is CASSILEADTQYF. The CDR3 nucleotides are TGTGCCAGTAGTATCCTAGAGGCAGATACGCAGTATTTT. The gene calls are TRBV19 and TRBJ2-3; D gene ambiguous. Germline CDR1 and CDR2: LNHDA and SQIVND (reference sequence). The V end lost 3 bases, the J end lost 4 bases, and 8 bases lay between the germline ends. The CDR3 runs 13 residues.

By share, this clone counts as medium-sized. Here the CDR3 reads CASGGGYTQYF. The CDR3 DNA follows: TGTGCCAGCGGCGGTGGGTATACGCAGTATTTT. This chain joins TRBV12-3 or TRBV12-4 and TRBJ2-3, with D unclear. Trimming took 8 bases from V and 7 from J, leaving 10 bases between them. The CDR3 spans 11 residues.

In DNA, the CDR3 is TGCAGTGCTAGAGTTCCCGGTTACGAGCAGTACTTC. Translated, it gives CSARVPGYEQYF. The gene calls are TRBV20-1 and TRBJ2-7; D is unresolved. CDR3 length equals 12 residues. CDR1 is DFQATT, CDR2 SNEGSKA, per germline (reference sequence). V was shortened by 1 base and J by 4 bases, with 8 bases between the two germline ends.

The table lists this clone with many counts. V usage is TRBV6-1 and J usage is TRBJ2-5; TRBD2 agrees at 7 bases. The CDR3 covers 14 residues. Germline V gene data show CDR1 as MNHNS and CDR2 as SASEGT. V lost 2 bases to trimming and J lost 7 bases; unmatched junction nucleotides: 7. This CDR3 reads CASSELGIAGTQYF. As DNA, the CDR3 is TGTGCCAGCAGTGAATTGGGGATAGCGGGGACCCAGTACTTC.

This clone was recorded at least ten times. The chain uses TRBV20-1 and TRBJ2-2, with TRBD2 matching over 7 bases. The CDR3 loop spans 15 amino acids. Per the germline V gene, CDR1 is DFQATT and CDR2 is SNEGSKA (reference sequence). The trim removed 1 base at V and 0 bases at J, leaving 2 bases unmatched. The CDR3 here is CSARAAGTNTGELFF. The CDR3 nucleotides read TGCAGTGCTAGAGCAGCGGGAACGAACACCGGGGAGCTGTTTTTT.

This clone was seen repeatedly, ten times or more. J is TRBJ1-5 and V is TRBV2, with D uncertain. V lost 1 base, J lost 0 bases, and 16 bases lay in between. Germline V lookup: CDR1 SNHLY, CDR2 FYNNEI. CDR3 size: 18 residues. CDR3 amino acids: CASSEGGASWISNQPQHF. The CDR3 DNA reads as TGTGCCAGCAGTGAAGGGGGTGCCAGTTGGATTAGCAATCAGCCCCAGCATTTT.

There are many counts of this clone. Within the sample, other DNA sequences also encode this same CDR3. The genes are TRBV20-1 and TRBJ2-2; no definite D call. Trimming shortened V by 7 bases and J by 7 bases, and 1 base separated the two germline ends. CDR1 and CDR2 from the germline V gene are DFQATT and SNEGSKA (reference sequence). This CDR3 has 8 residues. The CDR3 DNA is TGCAGTGTCGGGGAGCTGTTTTTT. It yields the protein CSVGELFF.

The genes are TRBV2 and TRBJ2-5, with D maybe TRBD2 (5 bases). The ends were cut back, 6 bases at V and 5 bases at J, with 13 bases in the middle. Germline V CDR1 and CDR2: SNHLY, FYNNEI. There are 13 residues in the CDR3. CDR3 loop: CASSPGIVETQYF. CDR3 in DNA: TGTGCCAGCAGCCCCGGGATAGTTGAGACCCAGTACTTC.

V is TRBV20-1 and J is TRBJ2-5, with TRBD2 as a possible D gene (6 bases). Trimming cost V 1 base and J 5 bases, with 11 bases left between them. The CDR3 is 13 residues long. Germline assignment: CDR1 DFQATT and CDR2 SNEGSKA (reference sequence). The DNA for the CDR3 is TGCAGTGCTAGAGTTGGCGGGGCGGAGACCCAGTACTTC. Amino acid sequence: CSARVGGAETQYF.

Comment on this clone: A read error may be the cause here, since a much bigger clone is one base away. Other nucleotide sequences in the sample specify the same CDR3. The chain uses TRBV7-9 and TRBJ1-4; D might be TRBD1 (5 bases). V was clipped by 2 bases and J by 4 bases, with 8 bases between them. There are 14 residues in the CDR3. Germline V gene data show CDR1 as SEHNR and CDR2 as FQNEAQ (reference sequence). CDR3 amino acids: CASSLLTVNEKLFF. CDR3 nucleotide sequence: TGTGCCAGCAGCTTACTGACAGTTAATGAAAAACTGTTTTTT.

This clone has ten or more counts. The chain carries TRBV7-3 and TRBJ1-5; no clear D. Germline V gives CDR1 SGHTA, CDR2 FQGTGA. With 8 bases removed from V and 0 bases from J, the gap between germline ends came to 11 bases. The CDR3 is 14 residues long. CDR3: CASPEQLSNQPQHF. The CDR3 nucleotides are TGTGCCAGCCCCGAACAGCTTAGCAATCAGCCCCAGCATTTT.

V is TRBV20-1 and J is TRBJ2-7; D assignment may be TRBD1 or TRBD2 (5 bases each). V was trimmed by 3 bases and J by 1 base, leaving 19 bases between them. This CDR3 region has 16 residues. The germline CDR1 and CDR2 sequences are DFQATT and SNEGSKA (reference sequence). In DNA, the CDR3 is TGCAGTGCTAGGAGGGGTACGCCGGTGTTATCCTACGAGCAGTACTTC. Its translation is CSARRGTPVLSYEQYF.

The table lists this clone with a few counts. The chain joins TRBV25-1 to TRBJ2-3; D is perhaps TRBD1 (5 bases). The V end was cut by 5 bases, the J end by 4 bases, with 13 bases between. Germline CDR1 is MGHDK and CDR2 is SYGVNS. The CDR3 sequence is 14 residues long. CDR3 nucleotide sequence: TGTGCCAGCAGTCAAAGGGGAAAGTCAGATACGCAGTATTTT. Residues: CASSQRGKSDTQYF.

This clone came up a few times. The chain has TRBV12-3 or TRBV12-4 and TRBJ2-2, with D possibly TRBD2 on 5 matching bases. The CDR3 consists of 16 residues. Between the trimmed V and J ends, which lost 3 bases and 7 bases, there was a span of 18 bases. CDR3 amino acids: CASSFRGSTVGGELFF. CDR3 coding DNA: TGTGCCAGCAGTTTTCGCGGGTCTACAGTGGGCGGGGAGCTGTTTTTT.

In nucleotides, the CDR3 is TGCAGTGCTAGTGTACTTATTATAGCTAACTATGGCTACACCTTC. Amino acids: CSASVLIIANYGYTF. The chain employs TRBV20-1 and TRBJ1-2; D not resolved. The CDR3 runs 15 residues. V shed 3 bases and J shed 0 bases, with 14 bases lying between them. Germline V gives CDR1 DFQATT, CDR2 SNEGSKA (reference sequence).